A selection of T cell receptor beta chains follows, all from one sample in a study of CXCR3-negative and CXCR3-positive naive CD8 T cells. TCRdb re-analyzed the 5' RACE reads; it lists each CDR3 protein once, without DNA. Listed are 100,000 to 150,000 distinct CDR3 sequences; roughly 0.31% falls within the top ten. The specimen was naive CXCR3- CD8+ T cells from blood. The receptors derive from a human donor in good health. Some clones in this sample may be carry-over from other donors' samples. The CDR3 runs from the conserved cysteine through the conserved F or W.

CDR3	V	J
CASKAERESSYNEQFF	TRBV23-1	TRBJ2-1
CATTNWGNTEAFF	TRBV15	TRBJ1-1
CASSYSGGPGYTF	TRBV6-5	TRBJ1-2
CASSLAGGHNEQFF	TRBV5-1	TRBJ2-1
CATFGGQGPGSPTDTQYF	TRBV2	TRBJ2-3
CASSLYTSGANVLTF	TRBV6-5	TRBJ2-6
CSATGENSNTEAFF	TRBV20-1	TRBJ1-1
CSVEDPGTSVETQYF	TRBV29-1	TRBJ2-5
CASSLSGPSYNSPLHF	TRBV7-8	TRBJ1-6
CASSPGTSFNQPQHF	TRBV12-3/TRBV12-4	TRBJ1-5
CAISESQTNQPQHF	TRBV10-3	TRBJ1-5
CASSLTVRYQPQHF	TRBV6-2/TRBV6-3	TRBJ1-5
CASSQDSNEQFF	TRBV4-1	TRBJ2-1
CASSLTTGKAEQFF	TRBV7-9	TRBJ2-1
CASSTRDPYNEQFF	TRBV5-1	TRBJ2-1
CASSQDLKNQETQYF	TRBV3-1	TRBJ2-5
CASSSYRDRGHNEQFF	TRBV5-1	TRBJ2-1
CASTGNNEQFF	TRBV6-6	TRBJ2-1
CSVDRGSASGYNEQFF	TRBV29-1	TRBJ2-1
CASSRGGSGAEAFF	TRBV5-5	TRBJ1-1
CASSLFQGGSYEQYF	TRBV7-9	TRBJ2-7
CASSFDPDRVNLIRTYEQYF	TRBV5-1	TRBJ2-7
CSAHPSDRLNSPLHF	TRBV20-1	TRBJ1-6
CASSFQGLATEAFF	TRBV5-6	TRBJ1-1
CASSLAVRAGAGNEQFF	TRBV5-1	TRBJ2-1
CTCWGAMNTEAFF	TRBV29-1	TRBJ1-1
CASSFGFSGGSEQYF	TRBV5-5	TRBJ2-7
CASSLAPNYGYTF	TRBV7-9	TRBJ1-2
CASSERGESYNEQFF	TRBV2	TRBJ2-1
CASDPLAGELFF	TRBV7-9	TRBJ2-2
CSANTGSYEQYF	TRBV20-1	TRBJ2-7
CSADTLAGGVNYEQYF	TRBV20-1	TRBJ2-7
CASSLDPGSTDTQYF	TRBV11-2	TRBJ2-3
CSVEGDRAYEQYF	TRBV29-1	TRBJ2-7
CASSLSPATEAFF	TRBV12-3/TRBV12-4	TRBJ1-1
CSVLDRNYGYTF	TRBV29-1	TRBJ1-2
CASSQSIVSRGPQEQYF	TRBV23-1	TRBJ2-7
CASTTSGRINTEAFF	TRBV19	TRBJ1-1
CASGPVSYNEQFF	TRBV6-6	TRBJ2-1
CASSHRTGSNEQFF	TRBV4-1	TRBJ2-1
CSVRSTGTYEQYF	TRBV29-1	TRBJ2-7
CASSLELAGNSYNEQFF	TRBV5-1	TRBJ2-1
CASSYTGGAGEAFF	TRBV7-9	TRBJ1-1
CASSLRGAEAFF	TRBV28	TRBJ1-1
CASSLLGSYNEQFF	TRBV7-6	TRBJ2-1
CSAAQVSYEQYF	TRBV20-1	TRBJ2-7
CASSGGPNQQFF	TRBV9	TRBJ2-1
CASSLLPGLAGTDTQYF	TRBV5-1	TRBJ2-3
CASSPTTAYEHYF	TRBV4-2	TRBJ2-7
CASSEYQSSGIDTQYF	TRBV25-1	TRBJ2-3
CASSLLVGLVYGYTF	TRBV7-2	TRBJ1-2
CSVEGEGWKNTEAFF	TRBV29-1	TRBJ1-1
CASSPDRGPYEQYF	TRBV7-9	TRBJ2-7
CASSLGDNYEQYF	TRBV27	TRBJ2-7
CASRGDRGPFYEQYF	TRBV28	TRBJ2-7
CSVAGTRGEQYF	TRBV29-1	TRBJ2-7
CASSLVASGSTDTQYF	TRBV5-5	TRBJ2-3